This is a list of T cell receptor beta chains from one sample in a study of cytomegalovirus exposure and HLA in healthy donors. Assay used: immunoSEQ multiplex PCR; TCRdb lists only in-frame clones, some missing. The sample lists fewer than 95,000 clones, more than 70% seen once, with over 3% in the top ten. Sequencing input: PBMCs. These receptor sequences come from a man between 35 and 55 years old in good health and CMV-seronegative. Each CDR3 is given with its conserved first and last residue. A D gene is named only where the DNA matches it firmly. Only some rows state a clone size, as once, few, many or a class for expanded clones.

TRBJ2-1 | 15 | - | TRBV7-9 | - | CASSLDPWTVDEQFF | TGTGCCAGCAGCTTAGACCCCTGGACAGTTGATGAGCAGTTCTTC
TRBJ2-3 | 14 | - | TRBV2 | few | CASTWDSNTDTQYF | TGTGCCAGCACCTGGGACTCCAACACAGATACGCAGTATTTT
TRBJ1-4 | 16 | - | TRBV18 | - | CASSRKDSAANEKLFF | TGTGCCAGCTCACGAAAAGACAGCGCTGCTAATGAAAAACTGTTTTTT
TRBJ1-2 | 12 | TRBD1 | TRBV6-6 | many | CASSPTGNGYTF | TGTGCCAGCAGTCCGACAGGGAATGGCTACACCTTC
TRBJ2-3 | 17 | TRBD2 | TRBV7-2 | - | CASSLGLAGGQGDTQYF | TGTGCCAGCAGCTTAGGACTAGCGGGGGGGCAGGGAGATACGCAGTATTTT
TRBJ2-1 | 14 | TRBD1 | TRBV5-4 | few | CASRQGGSYNEQFF | TGTGCCAGCCGACAGGGGGGGTCCTACAATGAGCAGTTCTTC
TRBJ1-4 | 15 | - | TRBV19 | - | CASSIGGVANEKLFF | TGTGCCAGTAGTATTGGAGGGGTGGCTAATGAAAAACTGTTTTTT
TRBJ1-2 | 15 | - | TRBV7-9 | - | CASSPRRQRNYGYTF | TGTGCCAGCAGCCCTAGAAGGCAGCGTAACTATGGCTACACCTTC
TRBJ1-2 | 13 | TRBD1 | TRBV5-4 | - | CASSTTGNYGYTF | TGTGCCAGCAGCACGACAGGGAACTATGGCTACACCTTC
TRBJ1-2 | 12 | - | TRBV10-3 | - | CAISESGVGYTF | TGTGCCATCAGTGAGTCGGGAGTTGGCTACACCTTC
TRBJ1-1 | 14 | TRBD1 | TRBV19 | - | CASSYTGENTEAFF | TGTGCCAGTAGTTACACAGGGGAAAACACTGAAGCTTTCTTT
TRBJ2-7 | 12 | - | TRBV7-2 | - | CARTGITYEQYF | TGTGCCAGGACGGGGATCACCTACGAGCAGTACTTC
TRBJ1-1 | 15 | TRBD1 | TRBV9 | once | CASSPLGTGWNEAFF | TGTGCCAGCAGCCCACTGGGGACAGGGTGGAATGAAGCTTTCTTT
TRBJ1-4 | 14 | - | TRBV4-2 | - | CASSPRSGMGKLFF | TGTGCCAGCAGCCCCCGGTCCGGGATGGGAAAACTGTTTTTT
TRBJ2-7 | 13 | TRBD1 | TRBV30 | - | CAWSRDRGTEQYF | TGTGCCTGGTCCCGGGACAGGGGTACCGAGCAGTACTTC
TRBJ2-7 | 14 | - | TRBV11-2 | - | CASRETASSYEQYF | TGTGCCAGCAGGGAGACAGCAAGCTCCTACGAGCAGTACTTC
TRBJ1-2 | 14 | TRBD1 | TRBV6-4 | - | CASSDSEGAAGYTF | TGTGCCAGCAGTGACTCGGAGGGGGCGGCGGGCTACACCTTC
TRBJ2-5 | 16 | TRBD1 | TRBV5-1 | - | CASSSKRTGGDETQYF | TGCGCCAGCAGCTCAAAAAGGACAGGGGGCGATGAGACCCAGTACTTC
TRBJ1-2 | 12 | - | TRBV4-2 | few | CASSQDSDGYTF | TGTGCCAGCAGCCAAGATTCCGATGGCTACACCTTC
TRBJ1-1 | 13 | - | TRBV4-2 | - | CASSPRESTEAFF | TGTGCCAGCAGCCCTCGGGAAAGCACTGAAGCTTTCTTT
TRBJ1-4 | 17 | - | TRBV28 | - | CASSLTRPGGPYEKLFF | TGTGCCAGCAGTTTGACCCGACCGGGGGGACCGTACGAAAAACTGTTTTTT
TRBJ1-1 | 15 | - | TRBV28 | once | CASSRRSGRATEAFF | TGTGCCAGCAGCCGTAGGTCGGGGAGGGCCACTGAAGCTTTCTTT
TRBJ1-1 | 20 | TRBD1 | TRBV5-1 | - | CASSFHGADRHVGMNTEAFF | TGCGCCAGCAGCTTTCATGGGGCGGACAGGCATGTAGGGATGAACACTGAAGCTTTCTTT
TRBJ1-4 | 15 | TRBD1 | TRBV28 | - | CASNLETGQGAKLFF | TGTGCCAGCAACTTAGAAACGGGACAGGGGGCTAAACTGTTTTTT
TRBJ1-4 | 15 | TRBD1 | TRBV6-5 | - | CASRLQGALSEKLFF | TGTGCCAGCAGGTTACAGGGGGCTTTGAGTGAAAAACTGTTTTTT
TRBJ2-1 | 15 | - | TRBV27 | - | CASSLPIGGVDEQFF | TGTGCCAGCAGTTTACCCATCGGAGGGGTGGATGAGCAGTTCTTC
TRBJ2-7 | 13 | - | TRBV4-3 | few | CASSQVLYYEQYF | TGCGCCAGCAGCCAAGTCTTGTACTACGAGCAGTACTTC
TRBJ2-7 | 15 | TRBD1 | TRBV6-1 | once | CASMRTGGGLNEQYF | TGTGCCAGCATGAGGACAGGGGGAGGTCTTAACGAGCAGTACTTC
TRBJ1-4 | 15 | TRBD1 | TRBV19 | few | CASGWRDRLNEKLFF | TGTGCCAGTGGGTGGAGGGACAGACTTAATGAAAAACTGTTTTTT
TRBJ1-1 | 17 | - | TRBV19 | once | CASSIGGARGSNTEAFF | TGTGCCAGTAGTATTGGGGGGGCAAGGGGATCGAACACTGAAGCTTTCTTT
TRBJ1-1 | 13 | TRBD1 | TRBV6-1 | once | CASTSGQGGEAFF | TGTGCCAGCACCTCTGGACAGGGGGGTGAAGCTTTCTTT
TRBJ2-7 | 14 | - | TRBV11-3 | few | CASSPTGAGDEQYF | TGTGCCAGCAGTCCGACAGGGGCGGGAGACGAGCAGTACTTC
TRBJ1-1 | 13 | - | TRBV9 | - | CASSVGGRTEAFF | TGTGCCAGCAGCGTCGGAGGGAGAACTGAAGCTTTCTTT
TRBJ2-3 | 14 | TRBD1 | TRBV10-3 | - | CAITDRDGTDTQYF | TGTGCCATCACCGACAGGGATGGCACAGATACGCAGTATTTT
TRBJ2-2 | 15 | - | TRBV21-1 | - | CASSSEGQGVGELFF | TGTGCCAGCAGCAGCGAGGGACAGGGGGTCGGGGAGCTGTTTTTT
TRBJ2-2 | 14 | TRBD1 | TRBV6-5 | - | CASSDQGDTGELFF | TGTGCCAGCAGTGACCAGGGGGACACCGGGGAGCTGTTTTTT
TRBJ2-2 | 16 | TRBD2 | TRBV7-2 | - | CASSSPGSGGTGELFF | TGTGCCAGCAGCTCCCCGGGGAGCGGGGGAACCGGGGAGCTGTTTTTT
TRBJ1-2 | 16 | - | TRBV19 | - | CASSIGSPTGFYGYTF | TGTGCCAGTAGTATAGGTTCCCCTACAGGGTTCTATGGCTACACCTTC
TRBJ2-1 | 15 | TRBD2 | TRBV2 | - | CASSWAGGQRDEQFF | TGTGCCAGCAGCTGGGCGGGGGGCCAAAGGGATGAGCAGTTCTTC
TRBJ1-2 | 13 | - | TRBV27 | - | CASSLSPSYGYTF | TGTGCCAGCAGTTTATCTCCCAGCTATGGCTACACCTTC
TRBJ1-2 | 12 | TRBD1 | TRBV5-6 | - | CASSWTGAGYTF | TGTGCCAGCAGCTGGACAGGGGCTGGCTACACCTTC
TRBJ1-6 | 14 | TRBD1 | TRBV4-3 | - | CASSLDRESSPLHF | TGCGCCAGCAGCCTGGACAGGGAGAGTTCACCCCTCCACTTT
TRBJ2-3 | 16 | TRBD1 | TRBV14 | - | CASSLGQGGSTDTQYF | TGTGCCAGCAGCCTGGGACAGGGAGGGAGCACAGATACGCAGTATTTT
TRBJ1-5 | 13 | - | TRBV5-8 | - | CASSSGLNQPQHF | TGTGCCAGCAGCTCCGGGTTAAATCAGCCCCAGCATTTT
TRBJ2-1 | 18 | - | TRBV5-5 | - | CASSWPHWGPDGVNEQFF | TGTGCCAGCAGCTGGCCCCATTGGGGGCCGGATGGGGTCAATGAGCAGTTCTTC
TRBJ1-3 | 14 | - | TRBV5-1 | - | CASSDGGEGNTIYF | TGCGCCAGCAGCGACGGAGGAGAGGGAAACACCATATATTTT